This T cell receptor beta chain was documented in a study of PD-1 blockade in classical Hodgkin lymphoma. Relapses following autologous stem cell transplantation were seen in all patients, with brentuximab vedotin exposure varying. Details on this clone: The antigen remains undetermined.

General observations from the study: The CD4+ diversity rise by C4D1 was clearest in complete responders. As was reported, newly diagnosed patients showed lower baseline TCR diversity than healthy donors did.

V dropped 6 bases and J dropped 4; count of bases not matched to a gene: 11. The length of the CDR3 is 17 residues. The germline V gene encodes CDR1 SGDLS and CDR2 YYNGEE. The table came from immunoSEQ multiplex PCR; TCRdb's copy has only in-frame clones and leaves some out. The sample consists of around 45,000 clones, around 72% of them appearing once. The sample consisted of peripheral blood mononuclear cells (PBMCs), taken before the second cycle of nivolumab. The receptor comes from a human donor with classical Hodgkin lymphoma. The J gene is TRBJ2-2, the V gene TRBV9; 11 bases align to TRBD2. CDR3 in amino acids: CASTLMGTSGSTGELFF. The CDR3 DNA is TGTGCCAGCACCCTAATGGGGACTAGCGGTTCCACCGGGGAGCTGTTTTTT.